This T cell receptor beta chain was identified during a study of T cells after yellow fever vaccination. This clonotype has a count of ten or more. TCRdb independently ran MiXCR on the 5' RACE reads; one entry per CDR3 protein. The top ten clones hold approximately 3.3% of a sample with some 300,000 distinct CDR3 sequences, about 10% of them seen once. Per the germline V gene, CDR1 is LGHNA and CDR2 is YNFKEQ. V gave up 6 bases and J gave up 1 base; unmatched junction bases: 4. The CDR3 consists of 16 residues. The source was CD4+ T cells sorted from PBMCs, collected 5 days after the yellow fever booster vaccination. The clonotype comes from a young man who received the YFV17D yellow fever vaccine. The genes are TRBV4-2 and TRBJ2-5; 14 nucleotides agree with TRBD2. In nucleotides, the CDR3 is TGTGCCAGCAGTAGCGGACTAGCGGGGGGCCAAGAGACCCAGTACTTC. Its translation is CASSSGLAGGQETQYF.